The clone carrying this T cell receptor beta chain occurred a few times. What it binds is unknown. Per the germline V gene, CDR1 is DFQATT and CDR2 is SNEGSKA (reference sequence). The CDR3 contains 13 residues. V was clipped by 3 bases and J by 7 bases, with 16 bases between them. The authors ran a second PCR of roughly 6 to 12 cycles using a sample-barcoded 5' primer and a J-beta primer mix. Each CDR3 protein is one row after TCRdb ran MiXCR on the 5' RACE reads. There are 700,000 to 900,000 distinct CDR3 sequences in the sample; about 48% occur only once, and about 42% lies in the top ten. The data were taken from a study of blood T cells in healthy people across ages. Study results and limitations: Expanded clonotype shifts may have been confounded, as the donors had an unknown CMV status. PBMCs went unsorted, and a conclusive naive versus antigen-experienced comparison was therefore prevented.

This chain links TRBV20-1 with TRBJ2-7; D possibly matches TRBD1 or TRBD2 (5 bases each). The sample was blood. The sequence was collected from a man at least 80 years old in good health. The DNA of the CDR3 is TGCAGTGCTAGCAGTAGGTACAGGAGGGAGCAGTACTTC. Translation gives CSASSRYRREQYF.